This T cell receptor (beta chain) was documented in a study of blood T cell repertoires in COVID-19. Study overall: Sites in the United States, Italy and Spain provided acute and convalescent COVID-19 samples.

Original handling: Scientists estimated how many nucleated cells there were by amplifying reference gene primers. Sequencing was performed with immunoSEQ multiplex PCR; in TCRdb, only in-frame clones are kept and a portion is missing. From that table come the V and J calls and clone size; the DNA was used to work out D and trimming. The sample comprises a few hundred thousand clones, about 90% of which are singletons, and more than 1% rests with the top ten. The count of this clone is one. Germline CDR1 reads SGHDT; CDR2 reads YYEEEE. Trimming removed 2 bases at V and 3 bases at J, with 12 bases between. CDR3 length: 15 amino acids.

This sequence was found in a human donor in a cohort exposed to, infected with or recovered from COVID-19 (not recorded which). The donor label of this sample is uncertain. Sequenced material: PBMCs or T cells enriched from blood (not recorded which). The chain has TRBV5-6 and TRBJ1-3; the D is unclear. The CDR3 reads CASSLRRASGNTIYF. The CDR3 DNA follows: TGTGCCAGCAGCTTAAGGAGGGCGAGTGGAAACACCATATATTTT.